Listed below are T cell receptor beta chains from one sample, sequenced in a study of T cell changes during pregnancy in multiple sclerosis. Assay: immunoSEQ multiplex PCR; the TCRdb copy retains only in-frame clones and omits some. The sample yields tens of thousands of clones, 85% to 95% seen once. The sequencing used peripheral blood, collected in the third trimester of pregnancy. The receptor set was obtained from a female donor in good health, enrolled as a control in a pregnancy study. Both conserved end residues are part of each CDR3. The D gene is left open where the match is weak. Part of the rows lack a size; the others show once, few, many or a class for expanded clones.

d_gene | j_gene | abundance | v_gene | CDR3nt | CDR3aa
TRBD2 | TRBJ2-3 | . | TRBV19 | TGTGCCACGCGCGTCGGACTAGCGGGAGATACGCAGTATTTT | CATRVGLAGDTQYF
TRBD2 | TRBJ2-1 | . | TRBV19 | TGTGCCACCTCACTGACTAGCGGGGCCTACAATGAGCAGTTCTTC | CATSLTSGAYNEQFF
TRBD1 | TRBJ2-2 | . | TRBV5-6 | TGTGCCAGCCGAAGGACAGGGGGTTTCTTAGGCACCGGGGAGCTGTTTTTT | CASRRTGGFLGTGELFF
. | TRBJ2-3 | . | TRBV2 | TGTGCCAGCAGTTGGGGCGGTGGAAGGACAGATACGCAGTATTTT | CASSWGGGRTDTQYF
. | TRBJ2-7 | once | TRBV10-1 | TGCGCCAAGCGAAGTAGGGGCCTCTACGAGCAGTACTTC | CAKRSRGLYEQYF
TRBD1 | TRBJ1-6 | . | TRBV18 | TGTGCCAGCTCACCTAACAGGGGATCACCCCTCCACTTT | CASSPNRGSPLHF
TRBD2 | TRBJ2-1 | . | TRBV9 | TGTGCCAGCAGCGTAGGAGCGGGAGGCACTGATGAGCAGTTCTTC | CASSVGAGGTDEQFF
. | TRBJ2-3 | . | TRBV7-6 | TGTGCCAGCAGCTTAGGGACTACGGCGGCAGATACGCAGTATTTT | CASSLGTTAADTQYF
. | TRBJ2-7 | . | TRBV11-2 | TGTGCCAGCAGCTTAGCCCGTTACTCCTACGAGCAGTACTTC | CASSLARYSYEQYF
. | TRBJ2-7 | . | TRBV6-5 | TGTGCCAGCAGTTACTCACTGACTTTTTCACGGTACGAGCAGTACTTC | CASSYSLTFSRYEQYF
TRBD2 | TRBJ2-3 | . | TRBV29-1 | TGCAGCGTTGAAGGAAGCGGGGGGGGTGTGGTAGATACGCAGTATTTT | CSVEGSGGGVVDTQYF
. | TRBJ2-1 | . | TRBV18 | TGTGCCAGCTCCCCAGCAAGTAGCGGGCTCAGGGGTGAGCAGTTCTTC | CASSPASSGLRGEQFF
TRBD1 | TRBJ2-3 | . | TRBV28 | TGTGCCAGCAGTTTACAGGGACAGGGTAGAGATACGCAGTATTTT | CASSLQGQGRDTQYF
TRBD1 | TRBJ2-2 | . | TRBV4-3 | TGCGCCAGCAGCCAAGAACAGGGGATCACCGGGGAGCTGTTTTTT | CASSQEQGITGELFF
TRBD1 | TRBJ2-5 | . | TRBV25-1 | TGTGCCAGCAGTGGACAGGGAACAGAGACCCAGTACTTC | CASSGQGTETQYF
. | TRBJ2-3 | . | TRBV9 | TGTGCCAGCGGGGAACCCGGGACATTTTCTTTCACAGATACGCAGTATTTT | CASGEPGTFSFTDTQYF
TRBD2 | TRBJ2-5 | . | TRBV2 | TGTGCCAGCAGTGGGGGCAGCGGGGGGATACAAGAGACCCAGTACTTC | CASSGGSGGIQETQYF
. | TRBJ2-2 | . | TRBV30 | TGTGCCTGGAGACAGTCCGGGGAGCTGTTTTTT | CAWRQSGELFF
. | TRBJ2-1 | . | TRBV19 | TGTGCCAGTCGAAAACCCGGCACTATCCATAATGAGCAGTTCTTC | CASRKPGTIHNEQFF
. | TRBJ2-7 | . | TRBV10-3 | TGTGCCATCAGTGAGCAACTCTCCCCTTTGTACGAGCAGTACTTC | CAISEQLSPLYEQYF
. | TRBJ2-7 | . | TRBV7-6 | TGTGCCAGCAGCTTAATCCCAGGTAACGAGCAGTACTTC | CASSLIPGNEQYF
TRBD2 | TRBJ2-3 | . | TRBV10-3 | TGTGCCATCAGTGGACAGGCTAGCGGGAGTGGAAATACGCAGTATTTT | CAISGQASGSGNTQYF
TRBD2 | TRBJ2-7 | . | TRBV2 | TGTGCCAGCAGTGAAGGGGGGACTAGCAGCTACGAGCAGTACTTC | CASSEGGTSSYEQYF
. | TRBJ2-1 | . | TRBV30 | TGTGCCTCAACAGCGAGGGATGAGCAGTTCTTC | CASTARDEQFF
. | TRBJ1-1 | . | TRBV2 | TGTGCCAGCAGTGATGGGGGTTTCGGGAGCGTGAACACTGAAGCTTTCTTT | CASSDGGFGSVNTEAFF
. | TRBJ2-5 | . | TRBV7-9 | TGTGCCAGCAGCCCACGGGGGGCCGGAGGGGAGACCCAGTACTTC | CASSPRGAGGETQYF
. | TRBJ2-1 | . | TRBV19 | TGTGCCAGTAGGGGGTGGGACTATGAGCAGTTCTTC | CASRGWDYEQFF
TRBD1 | TRBJ1-5 | . | TRBV2 | TGTGCCAGCGACAAGACAGGGGGCTCGGTTGGTCAGCCCCAGCATTTT | CASDKTGGSVGQPQHF
. | TRBJ2-7 | once | TRBV7-9 | TGTGCCAGCAGCTTGGTCAGGGGGGAATCCTACGAGCAGTACTTC | CASSLVRGESYEQYF
. | TRBJ1-6 | . | TRBV18 | TGTGCCAGCTCACCCCGTCAGGCGACAGATAATTCACCCCTCCACTTT | CASSPRQATDNSPLHF
. | TRBJ2-7 | once | TRBV19 | TGTGCCAGTAGTATAGGGGAAGGGGCCTACGAGCAGTACTTC | CASSIGEGAYEQYF
. | TRBJ2-1 | . | TRBV21-1 | TGTGCCAGCAGCCCAACGACAGACCAAGGCCACAATGAGCAGTTCTTC | CASSPTTDQGHNEQFF
TRBD1 | TRBJ1-4 | few | TRBV5-5 | TGTGCCAGCAGCTTGGCAGGGGGCTCGGCTAATGAAAAACTGTTTTTT | CASSLAGGSANEKLFF
TRBD1 | TRBJ2-5 | . | TRBV29-1 | TGCAGCGTTGCTCCCCAGGGGGCTGGAGAGACCCAGTACTTC | CSVAPQGAGETQYF
TRBD2 | TRBJ2-5 | . | TRBV29-1 | TGCAGCGCCCAGCCGAGCGGGGGAACCCAGTACTTC | CSAQPSGGTQYF
. | TRBJ2-5 | once | TRBV5-8 | TGTGCCAGCAGCCCCGCGGGGAGCAGAGAGACCCAGTACTTC | CASSPAGSRETQYF
. | TRBJ1-4 | . | TRBV6-5 | TGTGCCAGCAGCCCTCGGGCAACTAATGAAAAACTGTTTTTT | CASSPRATNEKLFF
TRBD1 | TRBJ2-2 | . | TRBV6-6 | TGTGCCAGCAGTTATACCGACAGGGAACACGGGGAGCTGTTTTTT | CASSYTDREHGELFF
TRBD1 | TRBJ1-1 | . | TRBV10-3 | TGTGCCATCAGTGATCCAGGGGGGAACACTGAAGCTTTCTTT | CAISDPGGNTEAFF
TRBD1 | TRBJ2-3 | . | TRBV7-9 | TGTGCCAGTAGTAACCGGGACAGGGGGTCAGATACGCAGTATTTT | CASSNRDRGSDTQYF
. | TRBJ1-5 | few | TRBV12-2 | TGTGCAAGTCGCTTCATCAGCCGGGGACAGGACAGGGGACACCATCAGCCCCAGCATTTT | CASRFISRGQDRGHHQPQHF
TRBD1 | TRBJ1-1 | . | TRBV5-4 | TGTGCCAGCAGCGAAACAGGGGGTATGGCTTTCTTT | CASSETGGMAFF
. | TRBJ2-3 | . | TRBV5-1 | TGCGCCAGTCGACCGGGACAATCATGGGATACGCAGTATTTT | CASRPGQSWDTQYF
TRBD1 | TRBJ2-7 | . | TRBV7-2 | TGTGCCAGCAGCCCGGGACAGGGCCGGCAGTTCTACGAGCAGTACTTC | CASSPGQGRQFYEQYF
TRBD1 | TRBJ1-3 | . | TRBV30 | TGTGCCTGGAGTGAGACAGGGGGAAACACCATATATTTT | CAWSETGGNTIYF
. | TRBJ1-2 | . | TRBV4-1 | TGCGCCAGCAGCCAAGATGACAGGCCCTATAAGGGCTACACCTTC | CASSQDDRPYKGYTF
. | TRBJ1-2 | . | TRBV15 | TGTGCCACCAGCAGAGTCCTGGACAGCATCTATGGCTACACCTTC | CATSRVLDSIYGYTF
. | TRBJ2-1 | . | TRBV29-1 | TGCAGCGTTGAAGATAGCGGTTCGAGCTCCTACAATGAGCAGTTCTTC | CSVEDSGSSSYNEQFF
TRBD2 | TRBJ2-7 | . | TRBV6-6 | TGTGCCAGCAGAACATCCGGGACTAGCGGGAGTTACGAGCAGTACTTC | CASRTSGTSGSYEQYF
TRBD1 | TRBJ1-6 | . | TRBV6-1 | TGTGCCAGCAGTGGTCAGGGGGCTTTCCCTACTTCACCCCTCCACTTT | CASSGQGAFPTSPLHF
TRBD1 | TRBJ2-7 | . | TRBV6-1 | TGTGCCAGCAGTAGTCAGGGGGCTACCTACGAGCAGTACTTC | CASSSQGATYEQYF
. | TRBJ2-5 | . | TRBV20-1 | TGCAGTGCGCACAGGGAGACCCAGTACTTC | CSAHRETQYF
. | TRBJ1-1 | . | TRBV14 | TGTGCCAGCAGCCCCTATACCAGGGTGAACACTGAAGCTTTCTTT | CASSPYTRVNTEAFF
TRBD2 | TRBJ2-7 | . | TRBV13 | TGTGCCAGCAGCCCCTTAAGCGGGAGATACAGCTACGAGCAGTACTTC | CASSPLSGRYSYEQYF
. | TRBJ2-3 | . | TRBV19 | TGTGCCAGTAGTATTGGGGATAGCGGCACAGATACGCAGTATTTT | CASSIGDSGTDTQYF
TRBD1 | TRBJ2-7 | . | TRBV19 | TGTGCCAGTAGTGCAGGACAGGGGTTGTCCTACGAGCAGTACTTC | CASSAGQGLSYEQYF
. | TRBJ1-1 | . | TRBV30 | TGTGCCTCCCGCGAAGGGGCCGAAGCTTTCTTT | CASREGAEAFF
. | TRBJ2-7 | . | TRBV20-1 | TGCAGTGCTGCCCGACAGAACGAGCAGTACTTC | CSAARQNEQYF
. | TRBJ2-7 | . | TRBV18 | TGTGCCAGCTCACCACAGGAGATGAGCTCCTACGAGCAGTACTTC | CASSPQEMSSYEQYF